Described below is a single T cell receptor (beta chain) sequence and its context. The data were obtained in a study of blood T cell repertoires in COVID-19. Overall study context: PBMCs, B-cell-depleted T cells, or T cells provided the cDNA or gDNA that made up the material.

Assay used: immunoSEQ multiplex PCR; TCRdb lists only in-frame clones, some missing. This sample has hundreds of thousands of clones, with 89% found just once. Those who participated ranged in age from about 18 to 89 years and resided in under 25 US areas. V was clipped by 6 bases and J by 6 bases, with 8 bases between them. Germline V CDR1 and CDR2: MGHRA, YSYEKL. The CDR3 sequence is 11 residues long. The sequenced sample consisted of PBMCs or T cells enriched from blood (not recorded which). The J gene is TRBJ1-1, the V gene TRBV4-1, with no clear D. The sequence came from a woman aged 40 to 55 who had recovered from COVID-19. CDR3: CASRGRAEAFF. The CDR3 DNA reads TGCGCCAGCAGGGGCCGTGCTGAAGCTTTCTTT.